These T cell receptor beta chains were read from a single sample in a study of radiation and T cells in renal cell carcinoma. TCRdb's copy holds only in-frame clones and misses some; the assay was immunoSEQ multiplex PCR. The table includes around 130,000 clones, about 81% detected once. The sample consisted of blood, taken from a patient whose treatment included radiotherapy and nephrectomy. All receptors derive from a woman aged 55 to 70 with renal cell carcinoma. Each CDR3 is given with its conserved first and last residue. Each record gives: V gene, D gene, J gene, clone size, CDR3 DNA, CDR3 protein. A D gene is named only where the DNA matches it firmly. Rows give clone size only sometimes, using once, few, many, or a class for an expanded clone.

>TRBV6-5|NA|TRBJ1-6|NA
TGTGCCAGCAGTGTCGATTCACCCCTCCACTTT
CASSVDSPLHF
>TRBV29-1|NA|TRBJ1-4|NA
TGCAGCGCCCAGGGGAGTCGAGGTGAAAAACTGTTTTTT
CSAQGSRGEKLFF
>TRBV28|TRBD2|TRBJ2-2|NA
TGTGCCAGCAGTTCCTACAAGCGGGGGGCCGGGGAGCTGTTTTTT
CASSSYKRGAGELFF
>TRBV5-1|NA|TRBJ1-1|once
TGCGCCAGCAGCTTGCGGGGGCAGAACACTGAAGCTTTCTTT
CASSLRGQNTEAFF
>TRBV5-5|TRBD2|TRBJ2-2|NA
TGTGCCAGCAGCACCAGACTAGCGGGGGGCACGACGACGAACACCGGGGAGCTGTTTTTT
CASSTRLAGGTTTNTGELFF
>TRBV7-9|NA|TRBJ2-1|NA
TGTGCCAGCAGCTTAGGGACCTACAATGAGCAGTTCTTC
CASSLGTYNEQFF
>TRBV4-1|NA|TRBJ2-7|NA
TGCGCCAGCAGCCTACGGGCAGGGGACTACGAGCAGTACTTC
CASSLRAGDYEQYF
>TRBV28|TRBD1|TRBJ2-3|NA
TGTGCCAGCAGATGGACAGGGGCGGGAGATACGCAGTATTTT
CASRWTGAGDTQYF
>TRBV6-6|TRBD2|TRBJ2-7|NA
TGTGCCAGCAGTTTACTAGCGGGAGGCGACGAGCAGTACTTC
CASSLLAGGDEQYF
>TRBV7-2|TRBD1|TRBJ2-5|NA
TGTGCCAGCCGAACAGGGGGTCAAGAGACCCAGTACTTC
CASRTGGQETQYF
>TRBV29-1|TRBD1|TRBJ1-1|NA
TGCAGCGTCGCGACAGGGGACACTGAAGCTTTCTTT
CSVATGDTEAFF
>TRBV25-1|NA|TRBJ2-1|once
TGTGCCAGCAGTGCTTACAATGAGCAGTTCTTC
CASSAYNEQFF
>TRBV6-5|TRBD1|TRBJ2-7|NA
TGTGCCAGCAGTTACGGGGACAGGGGGATTTACGAGCAGTACTTC
CASSYGDRGIYEQYF
>TRBV30|NA|TRBJ2-1|NA
TGTGCCTGGAGACTACCGATATCCTACAATGAGCAGTTCTTC
CAWRLPISYNEQFF
>TRBV7-9|NA|TRBJ2-6|NA
TGTGCCAGCAGCCCAACAGGGATTGGGGCCAACGTCCTGACTTTC
CASSPTGIGANVLTF
>TRBV18|TRBD1|TRBJ1-2|few
TGTGCCAGCTCACCACAGGGGGCTCACTATGGCTACACCTTC
CASSPQGAHYGYTF
>TRBV7-2|NA|TRBJ1-4|once
TGTGCCAGCAGCTCCTTAGGGGGGCAAGTTGAAAAACTGTTTTTT
CASSSLGGQVEKLFF
>TRBV6-5|NA|TRBJ2-3|NA
TGTGCCAGCAGTTACTCTCCCGGAGTCCATACAGATACGCAGTATTTT
CASSYSPGVHTDTQYF
>TRBV7-6|NA|TRBJ2-3|once
TGTGCCAGCAGCTTAGGGTGGGGCGCCACAGATACGCAGTATTTT
CASSLGWGATDTQYF
>TRBV5-1|NA|TRBJ2-3|NA
TGCGCCAGCCGCCTCGAAGATACGCAGTATTTT
CASRLEDTQYF
>TRBV5-8|TRBD1|TRBJ2-1|few
TGTGCCAGCAGCTTGGGGACAGGGATCTACAATGAGCAGTTCTTC
CASSLGTGIYNEQFF
>TRBV7-9|TRBD1|TRBJ1-3|NA
TGTGCCAGCAGCTTACAGGGACAGGCAAGCTCTGGAAACACCATATATTTT
CASSLQGQASSGNTIYF
>TRBV7-9|NA|TRBJ2-2|few
TGTGCCAGCAAGGGGGACACCGGGGAGCTGTTTTTT
CASKGDTGELFF
>TRBV19|NA|TRBJ2-3|once
TGTGCCAGTAGCGGGGGCGGGGCCCTGGGTACGCAGTATTTT
CASSGGGALGTQYF
>TRBV7-6|NA|TRBJ1-1|NA
TGTGCCAGCAGCGGGGACGGGAACACTGAAGCTTTCTTT
CASSGDGNTEAFF
>TRBV11-3|NA|TRBJ2-7|NA
TGTGCCAGCAGCCCGGGGGAGCAGTACTTC
CASSPGEQYF
>TRBV10-3|TRBD1|TRBJ2-2|NA
TGTGCCATCAGCGACAGGGGGCGGACCGGGGAGCTGTTTTTT
CAISDRGRTGELFF
>TRBV28|NA|TRBJ1-5|once
TGTGCCAGCAGGACAATCAATCAGCCCCAGCATTTT
CASRTINQPQHF
>TRBV28|NA|TRBJ2-1|NA
TGTGCCAGCAGCCAACTGGGCAGAGAGCAGTTCTTC
CASSQLGREQFF
>TRBV6-1|TRBD1|TRBJ2-2|NA
TGTGCCAGCAGTGAACTACCCGGGACAGCTCTCACCGGGGAGCTGTTTTTT
CASSELPGTALTGELFF
>TRBV5-1|TRBD2|TRBJ2-1|NA
TGCGCCACCAGAAGGGTTAGCGGGACCCCCTACAATGAGCAGTTCTTC
CATRRVSGTPYNEQFF
>TRBV9|NA|TRBJ2-7|NA
TGTGCCAGCAGTGCCGGGTATGAGCAGTACTTC
CASSAGYEQYF
>TRBV5-4|NA|TRBJ1-2|many
TGTGCCAGCAGCTTGGGTTCGTCGGTCTATGGCTACACCTTC
CASSLGSSVYGYTF
>TRBV6-6|NA|TRBJ2-4|NA
TGTGCCAGCAGTTACTCGGGACTAGCCAAAAACATTCAGTACTTC
CASSYSGLAKNIQYF
>TRBV28|NA|TRBJ1-5|NA
TGTGCCAGCAGTTCAATGATGGGGAATCAGCCCCAGCATTTT
CASSSMMGNQPQHF
>TRBV2|NA|TRBJ1-6|NA
TGTGCCAGCAACCGACAGACCTCCTATAATTCACCCCTCCACTTT
CASNRQTSYNSPLHF
>TRBV5-4|NA|TRBJ1-2|NA
TGTGCCAGCAGCTCCGGGCTTCAGAAAGACTACTACACCTTC
CASSSGLQKDYYTF
>TRBV20-1|NA|TRBJ2-1|NA
TGCAGTGCTAGAAAAGGGCAGGAGCAGTTCTTC
CSARKGQEQFF
>TRBV7-6|TRBD1|TRBJ1-2|NA
TGTGCCAGCAGCTCAACCGGGACAGGGGTTGGCTACACCTTC
CASSSTGTGVGYTF
>TRBV15|TRBD1|TRBJ2-5|NA
TGTGCCATCACCCCGGGACAGGGACAAGAGACCCAGTACTTC
CAITPGQGQETQYF
>TRBV6-5|TRBD1|TRBJ1-2|NA
TGTGCCAGCAGTTACGGGACAGGGTGGGAGGGCTACACCTTC
CASSYGTGWEGYTF
>TRBV6-5|TRBD1|TRBJ2-7|NA
TGTGCCAGCAGTCCCGGGACAGGCACAGCCTACGAGCAGTACTTC
CASSPGTGTAYEQYF
>TRBV18|NA|TRBJ2-7|NA
TGTGCCAGCTCACGGGACACGACCTACGAGCAGTACTTC
CASSRDTTYEQYF
>TRBV2|TRBD2|TRBJ2-7|NA
TGTGCCAGCAGAGCCGGGGGGGCGCCATCCTACGAGCAGTACTTC
CASRAGGAPSYEQYF
>TRBV25-1|NA|TRBJ1-5|NA
TGTGCCAGCAGTGCCCCAAATCAGCCCCAGCATTTT
CASSAPNQPQHF
>TRBV27|TRBD1|TRBJ2-7|NA
TGTGCCAGCAGTTCTACCCTGGGACAGTTCTACGAGCAGTACTTC
CASSSTLGQFYEQYF
>TRBV5-5|NA|TRBJ1-2|once
TGTGCCAGCAGCAGAGAACCAAGGGGGAACTATGGCTACACCTTC
CASSREPRGNYGYTF
>TRBV2|NA|TRBJ1-1|NA
TGTGCCAGCAGTGAAAGAGGCCGGGGAAACACTGAAGCTTTCTTT
CASSERGRGNTEAFF
>TRBV2|NA|TRBJ1-2|NA
TGTGCCAGCCCTAGGGAATGGTATGGCTACACCTTC
CASPREWYGYTF